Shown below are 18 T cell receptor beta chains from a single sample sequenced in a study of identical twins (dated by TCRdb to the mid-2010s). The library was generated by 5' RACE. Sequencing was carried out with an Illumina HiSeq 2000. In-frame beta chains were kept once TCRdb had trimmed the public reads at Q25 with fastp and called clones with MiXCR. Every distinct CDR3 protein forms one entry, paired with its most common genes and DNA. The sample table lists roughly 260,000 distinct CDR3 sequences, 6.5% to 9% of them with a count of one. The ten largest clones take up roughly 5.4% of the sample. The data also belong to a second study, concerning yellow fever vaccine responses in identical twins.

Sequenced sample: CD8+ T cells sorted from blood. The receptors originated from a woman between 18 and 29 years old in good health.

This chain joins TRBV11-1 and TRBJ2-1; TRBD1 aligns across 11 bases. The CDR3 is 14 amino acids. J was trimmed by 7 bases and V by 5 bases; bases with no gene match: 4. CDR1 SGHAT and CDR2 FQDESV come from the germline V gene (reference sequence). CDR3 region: CASSQDRGLNEQFF. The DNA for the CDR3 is TGTGCCAGCAGCCAGGACAGGGGGCTTAATGAGCAGTTCTTC.

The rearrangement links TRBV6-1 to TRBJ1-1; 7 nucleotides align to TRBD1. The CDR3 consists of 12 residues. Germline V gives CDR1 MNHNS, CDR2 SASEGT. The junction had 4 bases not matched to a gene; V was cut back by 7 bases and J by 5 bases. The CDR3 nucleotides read TGTGCCAGCACGGCAGGGGGGACTGAAGCTTTCTTT. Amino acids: CASTAGGTEAFF.

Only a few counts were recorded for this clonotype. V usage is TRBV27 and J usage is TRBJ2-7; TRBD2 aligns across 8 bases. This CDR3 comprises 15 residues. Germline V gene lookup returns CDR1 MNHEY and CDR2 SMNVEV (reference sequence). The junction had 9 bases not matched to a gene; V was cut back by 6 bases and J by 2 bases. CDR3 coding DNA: TGTGCCAGCAGCCTAAGTAGGCGGGGGGCCTACGAGCAGTACGTC. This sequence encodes CASSLSRRGAYEQYV.

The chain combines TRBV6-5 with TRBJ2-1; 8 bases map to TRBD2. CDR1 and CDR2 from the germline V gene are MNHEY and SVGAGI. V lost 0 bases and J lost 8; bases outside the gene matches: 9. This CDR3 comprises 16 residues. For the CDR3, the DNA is TGTGCCAGCAGTTACTCAGAGCGGGGGCTTATAGATGAGCAGTTCTTC. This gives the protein CASSYSERGLIDEQFF.

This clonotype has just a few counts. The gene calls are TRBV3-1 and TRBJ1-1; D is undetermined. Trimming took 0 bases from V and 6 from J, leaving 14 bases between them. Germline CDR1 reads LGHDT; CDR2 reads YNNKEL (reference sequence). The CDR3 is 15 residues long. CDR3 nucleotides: TGTGCCAGCAGCCAAGATGATATGGAGGGCGCTGAAGCTTTCTTT. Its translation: CASSQDDMEGAEAFF.

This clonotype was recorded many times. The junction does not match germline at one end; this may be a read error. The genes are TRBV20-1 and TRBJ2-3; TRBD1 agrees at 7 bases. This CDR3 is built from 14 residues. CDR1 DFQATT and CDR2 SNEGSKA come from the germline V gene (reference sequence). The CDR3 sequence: CSAGDREGGDTQYF. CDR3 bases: TGCAGTGCTGGAGACAGGGAAGGGGGAGATACGCAGTATTTT.

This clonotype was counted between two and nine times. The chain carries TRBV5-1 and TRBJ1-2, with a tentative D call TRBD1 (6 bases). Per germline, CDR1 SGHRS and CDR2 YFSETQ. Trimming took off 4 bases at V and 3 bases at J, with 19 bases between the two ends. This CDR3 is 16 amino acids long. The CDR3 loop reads CASSPLDSGEDYGYTF. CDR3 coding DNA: TGCGCCAGCAGCCCCCTGGACTCAGGGGAGGACTATGGCTACACCTTC.

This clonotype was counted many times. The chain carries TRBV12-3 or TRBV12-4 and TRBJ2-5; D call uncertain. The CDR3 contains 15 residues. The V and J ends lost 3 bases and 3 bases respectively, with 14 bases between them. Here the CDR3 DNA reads TGTGCCAGCAGTTTCCCCCGAGTTGCAGAAGAGACCCAGTACTTC. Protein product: CASSFPRVAEETQYF.

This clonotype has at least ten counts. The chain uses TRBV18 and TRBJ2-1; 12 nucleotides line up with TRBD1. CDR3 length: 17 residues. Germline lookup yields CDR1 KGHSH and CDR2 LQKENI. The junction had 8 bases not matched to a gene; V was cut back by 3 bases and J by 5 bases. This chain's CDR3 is CASSPVKGQGANNEQFF. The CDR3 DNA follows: TGTGCCAGCTCACCGGTTAAGGGACAGGGGGCGAACAATGAGCAGTTCTTC. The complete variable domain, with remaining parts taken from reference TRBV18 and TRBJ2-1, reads NAGVMQNPRHLVRRRGQEARLRCSPMKGHSHVYWYRQLPEEGLKFMVYLQKENIIDESGMPKERFSAEFPKEGPSILRIQQVVRGDSAAYFCASSPVKGQGANNEQFFGPGTRLTVL.

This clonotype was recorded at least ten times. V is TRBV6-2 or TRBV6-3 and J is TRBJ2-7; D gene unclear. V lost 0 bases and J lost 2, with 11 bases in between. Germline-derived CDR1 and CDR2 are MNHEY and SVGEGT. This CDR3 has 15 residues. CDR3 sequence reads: CASSYSSGLPYEQYV. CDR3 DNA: TGTGCCAGCAGTTACTCGTCGGGTTTACCCTACGAGCAGTACGTC.

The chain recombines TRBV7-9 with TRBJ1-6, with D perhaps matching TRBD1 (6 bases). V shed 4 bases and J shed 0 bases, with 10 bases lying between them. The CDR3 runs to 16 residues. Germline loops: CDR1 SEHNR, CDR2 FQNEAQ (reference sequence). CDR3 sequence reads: CASSSQGSSYNSPLHF. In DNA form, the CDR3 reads TGTGCCAGCAGCTCACAGGGCAGCTCCTATAATTCACCCCTCCACTTT.

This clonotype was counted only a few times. In DNA, the CDR3 is TGTGCCAGCACGCATACTGGACAGGGCAAAACCAATGAGCAGTTCTTC. Its protein product is CASTHTGQGKTNEQFF. This rearrangement joins TRBV7-9 to TRBJ2-1, with TRBD1 identical over 8 bases. This CDR3 is 16 amino acids long. With 7 bases clipped from V and 6 bases from J, the junction kept 14 bases outside the gene matches. Germline assignment: CDR1 SEHNR and CDR2 FQNEAQ (reference sequence).

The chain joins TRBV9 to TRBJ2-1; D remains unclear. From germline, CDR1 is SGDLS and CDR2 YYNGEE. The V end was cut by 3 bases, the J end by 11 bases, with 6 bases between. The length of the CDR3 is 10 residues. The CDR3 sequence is CASSGEKQFF. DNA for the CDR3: TGTGCCAGCAGCGGAGAGAAGCAGTTCTTC.

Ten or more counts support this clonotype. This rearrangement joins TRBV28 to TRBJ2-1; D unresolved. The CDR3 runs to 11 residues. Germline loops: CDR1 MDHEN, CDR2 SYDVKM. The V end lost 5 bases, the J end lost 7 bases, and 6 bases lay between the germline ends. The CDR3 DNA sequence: TGTGCCAGCAGTCCGATGAATGAGCAGTTCTTC. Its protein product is CASSPMNEQFF.

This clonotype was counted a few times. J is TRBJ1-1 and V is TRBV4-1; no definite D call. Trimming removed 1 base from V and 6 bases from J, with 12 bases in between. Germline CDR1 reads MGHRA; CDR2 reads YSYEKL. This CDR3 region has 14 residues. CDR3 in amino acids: CASSQVLGWPEAFF. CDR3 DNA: TGCGCCAGCAGCCAAGTACTAGGTTGGCCTGAAGCTTTCTTT.

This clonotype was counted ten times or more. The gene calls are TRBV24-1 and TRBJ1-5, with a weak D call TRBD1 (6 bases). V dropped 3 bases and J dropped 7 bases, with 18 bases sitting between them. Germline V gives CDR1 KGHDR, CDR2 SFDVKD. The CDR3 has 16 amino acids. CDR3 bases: TGTGCCACCAGTGATGGCCCCGGAACAGGGAAACAGCCCCAGCATTTT. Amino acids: CATSDGPGTGKQPQHF.

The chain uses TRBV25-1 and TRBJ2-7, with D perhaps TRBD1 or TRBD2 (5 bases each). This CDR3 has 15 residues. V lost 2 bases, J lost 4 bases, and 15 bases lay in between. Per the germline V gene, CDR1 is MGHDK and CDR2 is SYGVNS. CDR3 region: CASSEGAGTGYEQYF. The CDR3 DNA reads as TGTGCCAGCAGTGAAGGGGCAGGGACGGGTTACGAGCAGTACTTC.

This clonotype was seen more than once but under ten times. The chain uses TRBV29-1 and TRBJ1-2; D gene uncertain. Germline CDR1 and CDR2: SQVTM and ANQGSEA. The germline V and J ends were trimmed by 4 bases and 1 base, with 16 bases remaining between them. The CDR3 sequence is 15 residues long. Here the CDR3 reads CSVVYDLGLNYGYTF. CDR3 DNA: TGCAGCGTTGTATATGACCTGGGCCTTAACTATGGCTACACCTTC.